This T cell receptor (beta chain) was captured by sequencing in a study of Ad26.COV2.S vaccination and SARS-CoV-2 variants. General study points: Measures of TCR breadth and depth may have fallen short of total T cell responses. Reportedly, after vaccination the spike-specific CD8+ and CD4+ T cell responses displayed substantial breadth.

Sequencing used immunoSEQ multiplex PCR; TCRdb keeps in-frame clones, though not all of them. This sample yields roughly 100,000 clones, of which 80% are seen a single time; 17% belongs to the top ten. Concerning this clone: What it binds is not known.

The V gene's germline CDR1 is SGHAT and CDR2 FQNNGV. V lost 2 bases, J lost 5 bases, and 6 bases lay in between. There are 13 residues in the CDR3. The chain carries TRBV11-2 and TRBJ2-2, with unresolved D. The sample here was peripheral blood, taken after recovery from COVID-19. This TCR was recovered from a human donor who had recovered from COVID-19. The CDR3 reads CASSLKETGELFF. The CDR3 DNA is TGTGCCAGCAGCTTAAAGGAGACCGGGGAGCTGTTTTTT.